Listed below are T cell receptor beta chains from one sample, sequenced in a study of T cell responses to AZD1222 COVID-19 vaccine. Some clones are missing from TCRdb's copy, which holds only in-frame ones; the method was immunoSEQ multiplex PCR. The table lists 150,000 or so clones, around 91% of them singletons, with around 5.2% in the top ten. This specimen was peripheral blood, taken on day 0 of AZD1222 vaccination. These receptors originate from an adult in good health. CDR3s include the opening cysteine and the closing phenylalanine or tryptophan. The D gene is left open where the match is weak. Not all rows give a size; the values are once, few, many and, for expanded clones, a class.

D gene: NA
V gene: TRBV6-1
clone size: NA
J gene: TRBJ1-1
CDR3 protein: CASSDRGSTEAFF
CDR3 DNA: TGTGCCAGCAGTGACAGGGGAAGCACTGAAGCTTTCTTT

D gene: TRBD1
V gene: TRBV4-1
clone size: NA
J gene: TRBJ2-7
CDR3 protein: CASSQAWGQARYEQYF
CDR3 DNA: TGCGCCAGCAGCCAAGCCTGGGGACAGGCACGCTACGAGCAGTACTTC

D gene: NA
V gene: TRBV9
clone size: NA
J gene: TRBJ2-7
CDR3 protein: CASSVEVRSYEQYF
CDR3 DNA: TGTGCCAGCAGCGTAGAGGTACGGTCCTACGAGCAGTACTTC

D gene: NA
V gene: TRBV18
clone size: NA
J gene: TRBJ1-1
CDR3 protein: CASSPAGGLTNTEAFF
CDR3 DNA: TGTGCCAGCTCACCGGCCGGGGGACTTACTAACACTGAAGCTTTCTTT

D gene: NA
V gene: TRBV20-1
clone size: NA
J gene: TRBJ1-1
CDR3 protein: CSAPRDTEAFF
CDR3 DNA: TGCAGTGCACCCAGGGACACTGAAGCTTTCTTT

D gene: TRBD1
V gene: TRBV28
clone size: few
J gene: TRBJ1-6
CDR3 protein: CASSVGQGAIYNSPLHF
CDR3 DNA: TGTGCCAGCAGTGTAGGACAGGGGGCAATCTATAATTCACCCCTCCACTTT

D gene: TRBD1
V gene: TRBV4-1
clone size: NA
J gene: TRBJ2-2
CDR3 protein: CASSYSGTGGIGELFF
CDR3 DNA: TGCGCCAGCAGCTACTCCGGGACAGGGGGCATCGGGGAGCTGTTTTTT

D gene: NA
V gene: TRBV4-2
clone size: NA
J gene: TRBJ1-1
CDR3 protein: CASSQDPVGTEAFF
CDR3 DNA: TGTGCCAGCAGCCAAGATCCGGTGGGAACTGAAGCTTTCTTT

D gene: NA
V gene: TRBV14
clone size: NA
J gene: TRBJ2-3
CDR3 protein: CASSQVQITDTQYF
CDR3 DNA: TGTGCCAGCAGCCAAGTACAGATCACAGATACGCAGTATTTT

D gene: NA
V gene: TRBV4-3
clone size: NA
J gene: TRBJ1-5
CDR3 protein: CASSQEVWNQPQHF
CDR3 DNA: TGCGCCAGCAGCCAAGAAGTATGGAATCAGCCCCAGCATTTT

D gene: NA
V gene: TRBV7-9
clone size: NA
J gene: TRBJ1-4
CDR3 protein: CASSLGGGATNEKLFF
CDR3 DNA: TGTGCCAGCAGCTTAGGGGGCGGTGCAACTAATGAAAAACTGTTTTTT

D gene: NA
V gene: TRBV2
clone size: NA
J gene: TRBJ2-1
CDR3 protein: CASSTARLSLQQFF
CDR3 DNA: TGTGCCAGCAGCACCGCCCGGCTGAGTTTACAGCAGTTCTTC

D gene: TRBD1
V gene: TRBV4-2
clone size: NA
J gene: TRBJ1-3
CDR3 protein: CASSQGVAGQDGNTIYF
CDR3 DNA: TGTGCCAGCAGCCAGGGCGTCGCAGGACAGGATGGAAACACCATATATTTT

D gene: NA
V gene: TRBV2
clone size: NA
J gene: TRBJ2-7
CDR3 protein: CASSVRPGGEQYF
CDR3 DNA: TGTGCCAGCAGTGTAAGGCCCGGCGGGGAGCAGTACTTC

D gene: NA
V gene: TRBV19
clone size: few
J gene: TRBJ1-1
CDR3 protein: CASSISGSDTEAFF
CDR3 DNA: TGTGCCAGTAGTATCTCGGGGTCGGACACTGAAGCTTTCTTT

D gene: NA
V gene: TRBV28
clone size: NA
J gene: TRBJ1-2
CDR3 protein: CASSLYIVARGANYGYTF
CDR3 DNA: TGTGCCAGCAGTTTGTATATAGTCGCCAGGGGTGCCAACTATGGCTACACCTTC

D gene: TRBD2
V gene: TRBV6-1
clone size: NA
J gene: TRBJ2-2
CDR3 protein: CASSERARASGGTGELFF
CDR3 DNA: TGTGCCAGCAGTGAACGCGCACGGGCTAGCGGAGGCACCGGGGAGCTGTTTTTT

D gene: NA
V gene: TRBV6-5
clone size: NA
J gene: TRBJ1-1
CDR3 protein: CASTQKFGGNTEAFF
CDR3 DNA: TGTGCCAGCACCCAAAAGTTCGGGGGAAACACTGAAGCTTTCTTT

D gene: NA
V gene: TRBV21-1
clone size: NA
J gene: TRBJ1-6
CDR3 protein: CASTLPRGFRTPLHF
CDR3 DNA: TGTGCCAGCACCTTGCCCCGGGGGTTTAGGACACCCCTCCACTTT

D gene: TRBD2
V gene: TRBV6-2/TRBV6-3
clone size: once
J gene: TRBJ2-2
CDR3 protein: CASSYTRGLAVAGELFF
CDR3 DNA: TGTGCCAGCAGTTACACTAGGGGACTAGCGGTAGCCGGGGAGCTGTTTTTT

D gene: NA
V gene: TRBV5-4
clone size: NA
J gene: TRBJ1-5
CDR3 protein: CASSLVAYNSNQPQHF
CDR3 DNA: TGTGCCAGCAGCTTGGTGGCTTACAATAGCAATCAGCCCCAGCATTTT